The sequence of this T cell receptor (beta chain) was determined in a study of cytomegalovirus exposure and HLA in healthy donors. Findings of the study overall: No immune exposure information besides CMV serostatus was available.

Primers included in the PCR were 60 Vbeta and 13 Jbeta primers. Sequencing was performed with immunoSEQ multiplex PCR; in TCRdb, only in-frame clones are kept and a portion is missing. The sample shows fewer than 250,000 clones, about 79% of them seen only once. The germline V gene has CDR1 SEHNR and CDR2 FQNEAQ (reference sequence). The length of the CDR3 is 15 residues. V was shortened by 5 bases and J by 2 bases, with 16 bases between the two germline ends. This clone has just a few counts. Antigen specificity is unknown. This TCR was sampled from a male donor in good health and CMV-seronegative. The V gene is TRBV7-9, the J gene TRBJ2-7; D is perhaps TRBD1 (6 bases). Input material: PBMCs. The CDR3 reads CASSPPGAYTYEQYF. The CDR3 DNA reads TGTGCCAGCAGCCCCCCAGGGGCCTATACCTACGAGCAGTACTTC.